This T cell receptor beta chain was recorded in a study of blood T cell repertoires in COVID-19. Sequencing used immunoSEQ multiplex PCR; TCRdb keeps in-frame clones, though not all of them. The sample contains some 460,000 clones, roughly 85% of which appear only once. V trimming: 6 bases; J trimming: 3 bases; junction bases outside the gene matches: 10. Germline V gives CDR1 MNHEY, CDR2 SVGAGI. CDR3 length equals 15 residues. This clonotype was sampled from a woman in her late teens or twenties with acute COVID-19. The V gene is TRBV6-5, the J gene TRBJ2-7, with 8 bases lining up with TRBD1. Material for sequencing was PBMCs or T cells enriched from blood (not recorded which). CDR3 nucleotide sequence: TGTGCCAGCAGCTGGGACAGGTCCCTTTACTACGAGCAGTACTTC. It is translated as CASSWDRSLYYEQYF.